This is a list of T cell receptor beta chains from one sample in a study of T cells in Graves' hyperthyroidism and ophthalmopathy. From the multiplex PCR reads, TCRdb called clonotypes with MiXCR, one entry per CDR3 protein. Among approximately 430,000 distinct CDR3 sequences listed, 14% to 15% were seen once. The sequenced material came from blood. Every receptor here comes from a man younger than 35 with Graves' ophthalmopathy. Both conserved end residues are part of each CDR3. A D gene is named only where the DNA matches it firmly. Only some rows state a clone size, as once, few, many or a class for expanded clones.

TRBV3-1	TRBJ2-6	.	.	TGTGCCAGCAGCCTCAACCGGGAGAACCGGGCCCACTCTGGGGCCAACGTCCTGACTTTC	CASSLNRENRAHSGANVLTF
TRBV20-1	TRBJ1-1	many	.	TGCAGTGCTCCACGGGGATTGATGAACACTGAAGCTTTCTTT	CSAPRGLMNTEAFF
TRBV18	TRBJ2-5	many	.	TGTGCCAGCTCACCAAGGGAGACCCAGTACTTC	CASSPRETQYF
TRBV7-2	TRBJ2-3	.	.	TGTGCCAGCAGCTGGATAGGGGGTACGCAGTATTTT	CASSWIGGTQYF
TRBV27	TRBJ1-1	many	TRBD1	TGTGCCAGCAGCCGGGACAGGGGGTTTGGGAACACTGAAGCTTTCTTT	CASSRDRGFGNTEAFF
TRBV30	TRBJ2-2	many	.	TGTGCCTGGAATCGGGGTTTGACGGGGGAGCTGTTTTTT	CAWNRGLTGELFF
TRBV6-1	TRBJ2-7	.	.	TGTGCCAGCAGTCCCCCTGCCGGGACGAGGTTGGACTTC	CASSPPAGTRLDF
TRBV5-8	TRBJ2-2	.	TRBD1	TGTGCCAGCAGCTCACAGGGGGCTACATACACCGGGGAGCTGTTTTTT	CASSSQGATYTGELFF
TRBV6-5	TRBJ2-5	.	TRBD1	TGTGCCAGCAGTTTTGTCCCGGGACAGGGCAAGACCCAGTACTTC	CASSFVPGQGKTQYF
TRBV7-2	TRBJ2-7	many	.	TGTGCCAGCAGCTCCCCGGGGGCGTGGCTCGAGCAGTACTTC	CASSSPGAWLEQYF
TRBV27	TRBJ2-7	many	.	TGTGCCAGCAGTTTATCGTCAAACTACGAGCAGTACTTC	CASSLSSNYEQYF
TRBV3-1	TRBJ2-2	many	.	TGTGCCAGCAGCCAAGTTGCGGTGAACACCGGGGAGCTGTTTTTT	CASSQVAVNTGELFF
TRBV5-1	TRBJ2-2	many	.	TGCGCCAGCAGCTCTGGACAGTCAAACACCGGGGAGCTGTTTTTT	CASSSGQSNTGELFF
TRBV2	TRBJ1-5	many	.	TGTGCCAGCAGGGCAACAGGGAGAAGCAATCAGCCCCAGCATTTT	CASRATGRSNQPQHF
TRBV7-2	TRBJ2-7	many	.	TGTGCCAGCAGCTTAGTATCGAACGAGCAGTACTTC	CASSLVSNEQYF
TRBV7-8	TRBJ2-2	.	TRBD1	TGTGCCAGCAGCTGGATTCCGGGACAGGGAGACACCGGGGAGCTGTTTTTT	CASSWIPGQGDTGELFF
TRBV30	TRBJ2-7	many	TRBD1	TGTGCCTGGGACAGGGACTACGAGCAGTACTTC	CAWDRDYEQYF
TRBV11-2	TRBJ1-1	many	.	TGTGCCAGCAGTCCACAGGGAGATGAAGCTTTCTTT	CASSPQGDEAFF
TRBV5-4	TRBJ2-2	few	.	TGTGCCAGCAGCTTTACCCCTGCAGGGGCGGTCACCGGGGAGCTGTTTTTT	CASSFTPAGAVTGELFF
TRBV7-8	TRBJ1-2	many	.	TGTGCCAGCAGCTTAGTAAGGGGGGGTTATGGCTACACCTTC	CASSLVRGGYGYTF
TRBV5-1	TRBJ2-1	many	TRBD2	TGCGCCAGCATAAGCGGGAGCCACGACAATGAGCAGTTCTTC	CASISGSHDNEQFF
TRBV29-1	TRBJ1-2	many	.	TGCAGCGTTGAAGATCAAGGGGGTTACTACACCTTC	CSVEDQGGYYTF
TRBV18	TRBJ2-1	.	.	TGTGCCAGCTCATACCAGCAGGGGATTCCAGGCAATGAGCAGTTCTTC	CASSYQQGIPGNEQFF
TRBV4-1	TRBJ2-3	.	TRBD2	TGCGCCAGCAGCCCTAGCGGGTCCTCGCACAAACGACACACAGATACGCAGTATTTT	CASSPSGSSHKRHTDTQYF
TRBV7-9	TRBJ1-4	.	.	TGTGCCAGCAGCTTCGGGCCTGAAAAACTGTTTTTT	CASSFGPEKLFF
TRBV7-6	TRBJ2-7	few	.	TGTGCCAGCAGCCCGTTACAGGGTTCCTACGAGCAGTACTTC	CASSPLQGSYEQYF
TRBV2	TRBJ2-3	many	.	TGTGCCAGCAGAAGTGATACGCAGTATTTT	CASRSDTQYF
TRBV7-9	TRBJ2-3	many	.	TGTGCCAGCAGCAGTTGGACAGGCGGGGCAGATACGCAGTATTTT	CASSSWTGGADTQYF
TRBV30	TRBJ2-7	.	.	TGTGCCTGGGCTCCCGGAGGGGTGTACGAGCAGTACTTC	CAWAPGGVYEQYF
TRBV9	TRBJ2-1	.	TRBD2	TGTGCCAGCAGCGAGGGACTAGCGGGGTTAAATGAGCAGTTCTTC	CASSEGLAGLNEQFF
TRBV11-2	TRBJ1-6	many	.	TGTGCCAGCAGATATTCTGGACGGTCGGATTCACCCCTCCACTTT	CASRYSGRSDSPLHF
TRBV10-3	TRBJ1-6	few	.	TGTGCCATCAGTGACAGGGGCCTGGCTAATTCACCCCTCCACTTT	CAISDRGLANSPLHF
TRBV6-1	TRBJ2-1	.	TRBD2	TGTGCCAGCAGTGAATCTAGCGGGACCTTTTACAATGAGCAGTTCTTC	CASSESSGTFYNEQFF
TRBV9	TRBJ2-1	many	TRBD2	TGTGCCAGCAGCGTAGGAGGACTAGCGGGAGGGGGGGAGCAGTTCTTC	CASSVGGLAGGGEQFF